The text below deals with one TCR beta chain. The CDR3 runs to 16 residues. The V segment lost 4 bases and the J segment 4 bases; nucleotides outside the gene matches: 10. Per the germline V gene, CDR1 is SGHNT and CDR2 is YYREEE (reference sequence). The repertoire was sequenced with immunoSEQ multiplex PCR; TCRdb's copy has only in-frame clones and lacks some. The sample contains 200,000 or so clones, roughly 90% of which appear only once. This entry is derived from a study of blood T cell repertoires in COVID-19. As for the study in general: Nucleic acid was either cDNA or gDNA, and it came from T cells, B-cell-depleted T cells, or PBMCs.

The sample consisted of PBMCs or T cells enriched from blood (not recorded which). The chain recombines TRBV5-4 with TRBJ1-1; TRBD1 matches at 10 bases. This receptor was taken from a woman aged 18-29 years who had recovered from COVID-19. The DNA for the CDR3 is TGTGCCAGCAGCGGGGGAGATGGACAGGGGGGCACTGAAGCTTTCTTT. This codes for CASSGGDGQGGTEAFF.